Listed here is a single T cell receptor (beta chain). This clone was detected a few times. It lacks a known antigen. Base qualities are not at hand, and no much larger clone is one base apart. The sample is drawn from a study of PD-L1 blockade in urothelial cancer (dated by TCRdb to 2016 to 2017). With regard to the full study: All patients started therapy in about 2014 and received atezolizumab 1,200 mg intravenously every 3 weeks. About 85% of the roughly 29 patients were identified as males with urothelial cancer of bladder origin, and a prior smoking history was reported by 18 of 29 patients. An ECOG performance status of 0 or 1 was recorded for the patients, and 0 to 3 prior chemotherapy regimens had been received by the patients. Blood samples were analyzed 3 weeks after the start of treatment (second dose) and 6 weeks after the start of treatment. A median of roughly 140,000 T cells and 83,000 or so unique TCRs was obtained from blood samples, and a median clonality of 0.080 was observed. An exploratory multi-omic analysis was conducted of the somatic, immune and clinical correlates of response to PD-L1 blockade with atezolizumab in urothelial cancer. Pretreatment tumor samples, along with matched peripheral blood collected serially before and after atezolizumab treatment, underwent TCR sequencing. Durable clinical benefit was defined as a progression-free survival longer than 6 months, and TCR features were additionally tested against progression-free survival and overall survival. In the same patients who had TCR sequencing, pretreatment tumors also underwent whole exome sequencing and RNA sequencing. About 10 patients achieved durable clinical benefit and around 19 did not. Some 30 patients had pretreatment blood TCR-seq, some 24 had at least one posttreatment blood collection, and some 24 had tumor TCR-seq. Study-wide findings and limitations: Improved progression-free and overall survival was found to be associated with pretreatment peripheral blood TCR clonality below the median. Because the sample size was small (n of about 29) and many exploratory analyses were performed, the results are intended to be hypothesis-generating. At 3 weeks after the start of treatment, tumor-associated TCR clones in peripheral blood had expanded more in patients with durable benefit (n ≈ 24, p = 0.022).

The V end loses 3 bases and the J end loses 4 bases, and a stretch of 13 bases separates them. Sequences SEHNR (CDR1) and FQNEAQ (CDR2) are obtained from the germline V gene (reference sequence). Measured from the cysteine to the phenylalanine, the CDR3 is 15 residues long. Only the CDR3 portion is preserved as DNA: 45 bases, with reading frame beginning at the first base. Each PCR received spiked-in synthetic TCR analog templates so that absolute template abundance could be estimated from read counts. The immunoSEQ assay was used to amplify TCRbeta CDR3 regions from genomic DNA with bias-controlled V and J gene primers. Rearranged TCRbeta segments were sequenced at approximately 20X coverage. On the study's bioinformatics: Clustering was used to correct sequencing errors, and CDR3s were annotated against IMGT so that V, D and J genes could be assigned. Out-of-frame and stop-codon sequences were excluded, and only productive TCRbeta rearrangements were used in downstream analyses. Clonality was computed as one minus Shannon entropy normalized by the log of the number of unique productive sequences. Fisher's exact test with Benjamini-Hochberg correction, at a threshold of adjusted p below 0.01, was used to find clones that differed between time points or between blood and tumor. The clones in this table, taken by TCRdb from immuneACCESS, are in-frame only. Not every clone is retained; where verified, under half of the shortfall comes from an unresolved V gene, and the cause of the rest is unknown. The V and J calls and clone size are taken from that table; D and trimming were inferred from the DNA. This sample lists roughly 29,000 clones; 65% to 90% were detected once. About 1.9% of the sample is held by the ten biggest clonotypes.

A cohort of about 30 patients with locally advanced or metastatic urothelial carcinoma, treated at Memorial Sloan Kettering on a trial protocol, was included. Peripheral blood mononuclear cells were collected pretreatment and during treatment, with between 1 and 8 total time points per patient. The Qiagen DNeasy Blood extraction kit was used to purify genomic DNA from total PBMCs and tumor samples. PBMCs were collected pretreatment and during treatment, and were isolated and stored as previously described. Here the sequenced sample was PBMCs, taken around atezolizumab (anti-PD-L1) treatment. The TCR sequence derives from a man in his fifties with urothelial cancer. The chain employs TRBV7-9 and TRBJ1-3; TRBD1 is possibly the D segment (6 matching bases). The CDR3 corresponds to CASSFTGSNGNTIYF. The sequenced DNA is TGTGCCAGCAGCTTTACAGGGAGCAACGGAAACACCATATATTTT. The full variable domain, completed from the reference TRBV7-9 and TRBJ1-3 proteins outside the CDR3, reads DTGVSQNPRHKITKRGQNVTFRCDPISEHNRLYWYRQTLGQGPEFLTYFQNEAQLEKSRLLSDRFSAERPKGSFSTLEIQRTEQGDSAMYLCASSFTGSNGNTIYFGEGSWLTVV.